This record concerns one T cell receptor beta chain sequence. The CDR3 is made up of 17 amino acids. V lost 6 bases to trimming and J lost 7 bases; unmatched junction nucleotides: 18. Germline V gene lookup returns CDR1 SQVTM and CDR2 ANQGSEA. The data are from a study of blood T cell repertoires in COVID-19. Study in general: Specimens from acute and convalescent COVID-19 originated in the United States, Italy and Spain. PBMCs, B-cell-depleted T cells, or T cells provided the cDNA or gDNA that made up the material.

Source study methods: Estimation of nucleated cell counts was performed using reference gene primer amplification. Using immunoSEQ multiplex PCR, the repertoire was profiled, and TCRdb retains in-frame clones only, with some absent. V, J and clone size were drawn from that table, and D and trimming were deduced from the DNA. The sample lists around 62,000 clones, more than 80% occurring once. Sequenced: peripheral blood. The source is a man aged 55 to 70 with acute or convalescent COVID-19. The chain joins TRBV29-1 to TRBJ2-1, with 10 bases lining up with TRBD2. In DNA form, the CDR3 reads TGCAGCGTCTCACCGAGCGGGAGGGCCTCGTCTCAAAATGAGCAGTTCTTC. This translates into CSVSPSGRASSQNEQFF.